Listed here are 13 T cell receptor beta chains from one sample, sequenced in a study of T cells in Graves' hyperthyroidism and ophthalmopathy. Amplification of TCR beta CDR3 regions used RNA as the template. The primer set for the first-round RT-PCR of the TCR CDR3 was HTBI. In TCRdb, the multiplex PCR reads were re-called with MiXCR into one record per CDR3 protein. The sample holds 500,000 to 600,000 distinct CDR3 sequences, 40% to 55% seen once. The sample comprised peripheral blood or thyroid tissue (not recorded which). Source of these receptors: an adult woman with Graves' disease, either hyperthyroidism or ophthalmopathy (not recorded which).

This sequence joins TRBV20-1 and TRBJ1-2; a possible D gene is TRBD1 (5 bases). The CDR3 consists of 17 residues. V lost 0 bases and J lost 6, with 23 bases in between. CDR1 is DFQATT and CDR2 is SNEGSKA in the germline V gene (reference sequence). The DNA of the CDR3 is TGCAGTGCTAGAGACGCGGGGACGAACACCGGGGACGATGGCTACACCTTC. Protein product: CSARDAGTNTGDDGYTF.

This clonotype turned up a few times. The gene calls are TRBV15 and TRBJ1-1; unclear D gene. V lost 5 bases and J lost 8, with 9 bases in between. Germline V gives CDR1 LNHNV, CDR2 YYDKDF (reference sequence). The CDR3 has 11 residues. Here the CDR3 DNA reads TGTGCCACCAGCGAGCAAAAAGAAGCTTTCTTT. Its translation: CATSEQKEAFF. Supplemented by reference TRBV15 and TRBJ1-1, the full variable domain reads DAMVIQNPRYQVTQFGKPVTLSCSQTLNHNVMYWYQQKSSQAPKLLFHYYDKDFNNEADTPDNFQSRRPNTSFCFLDIRSPGLGDTAMYLCATSEQKEAFFGQGTRLTVV.

This clonotype was seen a few times. V gene TRBV7-9 combines with J gene TRBJ2-7, with a possible D match to TRBD2 (5 bases). The CDR3 loop spans 14 amino acids. V was shortened by 7 bases and J by 1 base, with 14 bases between the two germline ends. Germline loops: CDR1 SEHNR, CDR2 FQNEAQ (reference sequence). The CDR3 is CASTLGGGSYEQYF. For the CDR3, the DNA is TGTGCCAGCACTCTAGGTGGCGGGTCCTACGAGCAGTACTTC. Full variable domain (remainder filled in from reference TRBV7-9 and TRBJ2-7): DTGVSQNPRHKITKRGQNVTFRCDPISEHNRLYWYRQTLGQGPEFLTYFQNEAQLEKSRLLSDRFSAERPKGSFSTLEIQRTEQGDSAMYLCASTLGGGSYEQYFGPGTRLTVT.

The chain joins TRBV10-3 to TRBJ2-7, with a possible D match to TRBD1 (5 bases). Trimming cost V 5 bases and J 4 bases, with 9 bases left between them. This CDR3 region has 12 residues. Germline loops: CDR1 ENHRY, CDR2 SYGVKD. The CDR3 DNA follows: TGTGCCATCAGTACAGGAGTGTACGAGCAGTACTTC. It translates to CAISTGVYEQYF.

With respect to this clonotype: Sequence at one end of the junction differs from germline and may be a read error. This chain's CDR3 is CVSSPREGETQYF. The CDR3 DNA reads TGTGTCAGCAGCCCTCGGGAGGGGGAGACCCAGTACTTT. The V gene is TRBV9, the J gene TRBJ2-5, with 8 bases fitting TRBD2. The CDR3 totals 13 residues. The V gene's germline CDR1 is SGDLS and CDR2 YYNGEE.

The chain employs TRBV10-3 and TRBJ2-5; D unresolved. The V end lost 5 bases, the J end lost 5 bases, and 9 bases lay between the germline ends. The CDR3 extends over 12 amino acids. Germline CDR1 and CDR2: ENHRY and SYGVKD. The CDR3 loop is CAISLYGETQYF. As DNA, the CDR3 is TGTGCCATCAGTCTCTACGGGGAGACCCAGTACTTC.

This clonotype came up many times. V gene TRBV5-1 combines with J gene TRBJ2-5; 8 bases match TRBD1. Germline lookup yields CDR1 SGHRS and CDR2 YFSETQ. Trimming at V came to 0 bases and at J to 5 bases, leaving 3 bases not matched to a gene. The CDR3 sequence is 14 residues long. The CDR3 DNA reads as TGCGCCAGCAGCTTGGGGACAGGGCCGGAGACCCAGTACTTC. Amino acids: CASSLGTGPETQYF.

This clonotype appeared many times. The chain couples TRBV20-1 to TRBJ2-5; 11 bases line up with TRBD2. The junction had 4 bases not matched to a gene; V was cut back by 5 bases and J by 5 bases. The CDR3 spans 13 residues. From germline, CDR1 is DFQATT and CDR2 SNEGSKA (reference sequence). The CDR3 DNA is TGCAGTGCTTTTAGCGGGAGGGGGGAGACCCAGTACTTC. Its translation: CSAFSGRGETQYF.

The genes are TRBV25-1 and TRBJ2-7; D is undetermined. Trimming took 3 bases from V and 2 from J, leaving 8 bases between them. The CDR3 has 13 amino acids. Per the germline V gene, CDR1 is MGHDK and CDR2 is SYGVNS. The CDR3 sequence: CASSDSPPYEQYF. CDR3 nucleotide sequence: TGTGCCAGCAGTGACAGTCCACCCTACGAGCAGTACTTC.

This CDR3 reads CAWGQTGELFF. The CDR3 DNA reads TGTGCCTGGGGACAGACCGGGGAGCTGTTTTTT. The chain combines TRBV30 with TRBJ2-2, with D possibly being TRBD1 (6 bases). Germline V gene data show CDR1 as GTSNPN and CDR2 as SVGIG (reference sequence). This CDR3 is 11 amino acids long. Trimming cost V 5 bases and J 5 bases, with 6 bases left between them.

This chain connects TRBV19 to TRBJ2-7; the D gene is possibly TRBD2 (5 bases). Trimming removed 5 bases at V and 6 bases at J, with 11 bases between. Germline V gene sequence: CDR1 LNHDA, CDR2 SQIVND (reference sequence). This CDR3 spans 12 amino acids. CDR3 region: CASSPGLREQYF. Here the CDR3 DNA reads TGTGCCAGTAGTCCCGGACTCCGCGAGCAGTACTTC.

This clonotype was seen just once. The chain joins TRBV7-2 to TRBJ1-2, with 7 bases matching TRBD1. CDR1 is SGHTA and CDR2 is FQGNSA in the germline V gene. The CDR3 totals 15 residues. V trimming: 4 bases; J trimming: 1 base; junction bases outside the gene matches: 6. The DNA for the CDR3 is TGTGCCAGCAGCTCTTCCGGGACAGATAACTATGGCTACACCTTC. Translated, it gives CASSSSGTDNYGYTF. Complete variable domain (other parts from reference TRBV7-2 and TRBJ1-2): GAGVSQSPSNKVTEKGKDVELRCDPISGHTALYWYRQSLGQGLEFLIYFQGNSAPDKSGLPSDRFSAERTGGSVSTLTIQRTQQEDSAVYLCASSSSGTDNYGYTFGSGTRLTVV.

This chain links TRBV29-1 with TRBJ1-4; a weak D match, TRBD1 (6 bases). Between the trimmed V and J ends, which lost 0 bases and 7 bases, there was a span of 12 bases. The CDR3 has 14 amino acids. Per the germline V gene, CDR1 is SQVTM and CDR2 is ANQGSEA. The CDR3 region is CSVEEGRGREKLFF. The CDR3 DNA is TGCAGCGTTGAAGAGGGCAGGGGACGTGAAAAACTGTTTTTT.